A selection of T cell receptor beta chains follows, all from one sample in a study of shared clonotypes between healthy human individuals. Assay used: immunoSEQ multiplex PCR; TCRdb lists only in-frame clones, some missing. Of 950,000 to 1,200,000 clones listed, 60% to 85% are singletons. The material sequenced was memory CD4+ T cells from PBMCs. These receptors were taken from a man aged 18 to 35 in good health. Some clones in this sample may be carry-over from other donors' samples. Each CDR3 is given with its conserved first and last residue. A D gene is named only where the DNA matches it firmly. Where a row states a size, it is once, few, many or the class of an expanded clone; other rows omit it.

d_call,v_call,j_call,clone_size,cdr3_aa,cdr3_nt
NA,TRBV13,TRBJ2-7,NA,CASSPDPLGSSYEQYF,TGTGCCAGCAGCCCAGACCCCCTCGGTAGCTCCTACGAGCAGTACTTC
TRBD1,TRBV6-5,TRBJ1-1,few,CASSYPGTVEAFF,TGTGCCAGCAGTTACCCTGGGACAGTTGAAGCTTTCTTT
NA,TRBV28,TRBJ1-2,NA,CASSLGRIAGGYGYTF,TGTGCCAGCAGTTTGGGTCGGATTGCCGGGGGGTATGGCTACACCTTC
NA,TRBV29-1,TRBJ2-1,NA,CSVERYLYNEQFF,TGCAGCGTTGAGCGCTACTTATACAATGAGCAGTTCTTC
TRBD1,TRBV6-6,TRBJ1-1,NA,CASSQTTGTEAFF,TGTGCCAGCAGCCAAACGACAGGGACTGAAGCTTTCTTT
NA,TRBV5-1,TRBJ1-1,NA,CASSSLAGNTEAFF,TGCGCCAGCAGCTCCCTGGCAGGGAACACTGAAGCTTTCTTT
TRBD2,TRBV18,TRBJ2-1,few,CASSRLAGVNEQFF,TGTGCCAGCTCGAGGCTAGCGGGAGTAAATGAGCAGTTCTTC
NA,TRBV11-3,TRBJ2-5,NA,CASSFGGQETQYF,TGTGCCAGCAGCTTTGGGGGTCAAGAGACCCAGTACTTC
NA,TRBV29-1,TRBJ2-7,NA,CSVAGQLTNEQYF,TGCAGCGTGGCGGGACAACTGACTAACGAGCAGTACTTC
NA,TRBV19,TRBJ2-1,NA,CASSARDHGANEQFF,TGTGCCAGTAGTGCCCGGGACCATGGGGCCAATGAGCAGTTCTTC
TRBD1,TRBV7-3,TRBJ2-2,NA,CASSAAGGVLRTGELFF,TGTGCCAGCAGCGCAGCAGGGGGCGTCTTACGGACCGGGGAGCTGTTTTTT
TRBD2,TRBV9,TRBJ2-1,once,CASSVGTSPLAGSNNEQFF,TGTGCCAGCAGCGTAGGGACCTCCCCGTTAGCGGGGAGCAACAATGAGCAGTTCTTC
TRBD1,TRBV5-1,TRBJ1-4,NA,CASSPTEARGNEKLFF,TGCGCCAGCAGCCCAACGGAAGCCAGGGGGAATGAAAAACTGTTTTTT
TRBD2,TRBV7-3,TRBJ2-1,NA,CASSSGTSGTYNEQFF,TGTGCCAGCAGCTCCGGGACTAGCGGCACCTACAATGAGCAGTTCTTC
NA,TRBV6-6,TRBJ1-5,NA,CASQLIRGGNQPQHF,TGTGCCAGCCAGCTCATCCGGGGGGGCAATCAGCCCCAGCATTTT
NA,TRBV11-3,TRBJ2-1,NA,CASSLRGDEQFF,TGTGCCAGCAGCTTACGGGGCGATGAGCAGTTCTTC
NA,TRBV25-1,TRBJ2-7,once,CASSDYGSLYEQYF,TGTGCCAGCAGTGATTACGGGAGCCTCTACGAGCAGTACTTC
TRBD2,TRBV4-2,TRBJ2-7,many,CASSQNQAGGYYEQYF,TGTGCCAGCAGCCAGAACCAAGCGGGAGGATACTACGAGCAGTACTTC
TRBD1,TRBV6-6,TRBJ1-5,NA,CASRPQGGSNQPQHF,TGTGCCAGCAGACCCCAGGGGGGAAGCAATCAGCCCCAGCATTTT
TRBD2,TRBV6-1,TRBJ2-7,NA,CASRGGLRDYEQYF,TGTGCCAGCAGGGGGGGACTACGGGACTACGAGCAGTACTTC
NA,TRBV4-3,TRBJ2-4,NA,CASSLEGPGTVDRAKNIQYF,TGCGCCAGCAGCCTGGAGGGGCCAGGGACTGTGGATAGAGCCAAAAACATTCAGTACTTC
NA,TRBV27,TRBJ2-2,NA,CASSRWPTGELFF,TGTGCCAGCAGCCGATGGCCCACCGGGGAGCTGTTTTTT
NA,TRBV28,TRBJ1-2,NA,CASKSMVGGGEASYTF,TGTGCCAGCAAGTCTATGGTGGGTGGGGGAGAAGCGAGCTACACCTTC
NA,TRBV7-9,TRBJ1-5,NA,CASSQDLARTGPQHF,TGTGCCAGCAGCCAAGATCTTGCCAGGACGGGGCCCCAGCATTTT